This T cell receptor (beta chain) derives from a study of PD-1 and CTLA-4 blockade in melanoma. CDR3 length: 15 residues. The germline V gene encodes CDR1 MDHEN and CDR2 SYDVKM. V lost 8 bases, J lost 6 bases, and 16 bases stayed unmatched. TCRdb's copy holds only in-frame clones and misses some; the assay was immunoSEQ multiplex PCR. This sample carries over 25,000 clones, roughly 91% of them seen once, and the ten largest clones take 8% to 9.5%. This clone was picked up a small number of times. The source was CD8+ T cells from peripheral blood, collected before anti-PD-1 treatment. This rearrangement joins TRBV28 to TRBJ2-7; 7 nucleotides line up with TRBD1. The sequence came from a human donor with melanoma. This CDR3 is CASHPGDRVDPEQYF. The CDR3 DNA follows: TGTGCCAGCCACCCCGGAGACAGGGTGGATCCCGAGCAGTACTTC.